Listed here are 10 T cell receptor beta chains from one sample, sequenced in a study of response to subunit inactivated influenza vaccine. In TCRdb, the RT-PCR reads were re-called with MiXCR into one record per CDR3 protein. The sample lists about 830,000 distinct CDR3 sequences; roughly 18% were seen once. The sequencing here drew on PBMCs from blood, taken 4 to 6 days after vaccination. The receptor source for this set is a middle-aged man who received an inactivated influenza vaccine.

This clonotype showed up just a few times. The chain recombines TRBV7-9 with TRBJ1-1; no reliable D call. V was clipped by 2 bases and J by 9 bases, with 7 bases between them. CDR1 SEHNR and CDR2 FQNEAQ come from the germline V gene (reference sequence). CDR3 length: 11 residues. The CDR3 here is CASSLSQQAFF. The CDR3 region has the DNA TGTGCCAGCAGCTTATCACAGCAAGCTTTCTTT. Filled out from reference TRBV7-9 and TRBJ1-1, the complete variable domain reads DTGVSQNPRHKITKRGQNVTFRCDPISEHNRLYWYRQTLGQGPEFLTYFQNEAQLEKSRLLSDRFSAERPKGSFSTLEIQRTEQGDSAMYLCASSLSQQAFFGQGTRLTVV.

The chain couples TRBV5-1 to TRBJ2-7; D might be TRBD1 (6 bases). Germline V gene lookup returns CDR1 SGHRS and CDR2 YFSETQ. This CDR3 contains 14 residues. With 4 bases removed from V and 0 bases from J, the gap between germline ends came to 11 bases. For the CDR3, the DNA is TGCGCCAGCAGCACCGGACAGATCTCCTACGAGCAGTACTTC. Residues: CASSTGQISYEQYF.

The CDR3 coding sequence is TGTGCCACCAGCAGAGCTGAACTGGCCTTAGGTCCCCAGCATTTT. This translates into CATSRAELALGPQHF. The chain uses TRBV15 and TRBJ1-5; D unclear. Trimming pared 1 base from V and 10 bases from J, leaving 17 bases between. This CDR3 is 15 amino acids long. CDR1 and CDR2 (germline): LNHNV, YYDKDF (reference sequence). Looking up the rest from reference TRBV15 and TRBJ1-5 gives the full variable domain: DAMVIQNPRYQVTQFGKPVTLSCSQTLNHNVMYWYQQKSSQAPKLLFHYYDKDFNNEADTPDNFQSRRPNTSFCFLDIRSPGLGDTAMYLCATSRAELALGPQHFGDGTRLSIL.

The CDR3 sequence: CSATPMDPMTSGSADTQYF. Here the CDR3 DNA reads TGCAGTGCTACGCCGATGGACCCTATGACTAGCGGGAGTGCAGATACGCAGTATTTT. The chain links TRBV20-1 to TRBJ2-3; 12 bases line up with TRBD2. Trimming at V came to 4 bases and at J to 4 bases, leaving 18 bases not matched to a gene. Germline lookup yields CDR1 DFQATT and CDR2 SNEGSKA (reference sequence). The CDR3 length is 19 residues.

In its sample, this clonotype was seen a few times. The gene calls are TRBV29-1 and TRBJ2-5; 7 bases fit TRBD1. The CDR3 loop spans 14 amino acids. Trimming cost V 2 bases and J 1 base; bases outside gene matches: 4. Germline CDR1 and CDR2: SQVTM and ANQGSEA. CDR3 region: CSVELTGTQETQYF. The CDR3 nucleotides read TGCAGCGTTGAACTGACAGGGACCCAAGAGACCCAGTACTTC.

This clonotype was seen more than once but under ten times. The genes are TRBV6-1 and TRBJ1-5, with 9 bases matching TRBD1. The CDR3 runs 15 residues. Germline V gene data show CDR1 as MNHNS and CDR2 as SASEGT. The ends lost 5 bases at V and 7 bases at J; junction bases unmatched: 9. CDR3 nucleotides: TGTGCCAGCAGTCCCGACAGGGGGAAGGGGCAGCCCCAGCATTTT. This codes for CASSPDRGKGQPQHF.

The V call is TRBV7-6, the J call TRBJ1-1; possible D gene TRBD1, 5 bases. There are 14 residues in the CDR3. Germline CDR1 reads SGHVS; CDR2 reads FNYEAQ. V was clipped by 1 base and J by 5 bases, with 11 bases between them. CDR3 loop: CASSLGRGGTEAFF. The CDR3 DNA follows: TGTGCCAGCAGCTTAGGGAGGGGCGGGACTGAAGCTTTCTTT.

In its sample, this clonotype was seen a few times. The gene calls are TRBV9 and TRBJ2-1; no reliable D call. With 4 bases removed from V and 8 bases from J, the gap between germline ends came to 13 bases. The CDR3 has 13 amino acids. CDR1 is SGDLS and CDR2 is YYNGEE in the germline V gene. CDR3 residues: CASSPPPSDEQFF. The CDR3 DNA follows: TGTGCCAGCAGCCCCCCCCCGTCTGATGAGCAGTTCTTC.

CDR3 loop: CASSYDRGSTEAFF. The CDR3 DNA reads as TGTGCCAGCAGCTACGACAGGGGGAGTACTGAAGCTTTCTTT. The chain couples TRBV7-3 to TRBJ1-1; the match to TRBD1 covers 9 bases. Per germline, CDR1 SGHTA and CDR2 FQGTGA. J lost 5 bases, V lost 4 bases, and 5 bases had no gene match. This CDR3 has 14 residues. Complete variable domain (other parts from reference TRBV7-3 and TRBJ1-1): GAGVSQTPSNKVTEKGKYVELRCDPISGHTALYWYRQSLGQGPEFLIYFQGTGAADDSGLPNDRFFAVRPEGSVSTLKIQRTERGDSAVYLCASSYDRGSTEAFFGQGTRLTVV.

The V call is TRBV20-1, the J call TRBJ2-3; TRBD2 is a possible D gene (6 bases). The CDR3 is made up of 11 amino acids. In germline, CDR1 is DFQATT, CDR2 SNEGSKA (reference sequence). This chain's CDR3 is CSSGGLTAQYF. As DNA, the CDR3 is TGCAGCTCTGGGGGACTTACCGCGCAGTATTTT.